The source of this TCR beta chain is a study of PD-1 blockade in classical Hodgkin lymphoma. Time point noted: cycle 4 day 1 (C4D1), after six to seven weeks of nivolumab. All patients relapsed after autologous stem cell transplantation, and brentuximab vedotin exposure varied. After PBMCs were thawed, their CD8+ T cells were isolated by magnetic negative selection. Best responses were complete response, partial response or progressive disease. Whole-study findings and limits: Relapsed/refractory patients reportedly had lower baseline diversity than newly diagnosed patients. The baseline diversity of complete responders showed similarity to that of newly diagnosed patients. Reasons behind the repertoire differences stay unclear, perhaps disease activity or earlier therapy.

The repertoire was sequenced with immunoSEQ multiplex PCR; TCRdb's copy has only in-frame clones and lacks some. Altogether 6,500 to 9,500 clones are present, about three quarters being singletons, with the ten largest covering about 35%. The count of this clone is one. Its specificity is unknown. Sequenced material: CD8+ T cells from blood, taken before the fourth cycle of nivolumab. The TCR sequence derives from a human donor with classical Hodgkin lymphoma.

As DNA, the CDR3 is TGTGCCAGCAGTGAACTAGCGGGGGGCCTCCCTGACACAGATACGCAGTATTTT. This gives the protein CASSELAGGLPDTDTQYF. This chain joins TRBV6-1 and TRBJ2-3, with 11 bases aligning to TRBD2. V trimming: 2 bases; J trimming: 2 bases; junction bases outside the gene matches: 9. This CDR3 contains 18 residues. CDR1 is MNHNS, CDR2 SASEGT, per germline.